This TCR beta chain comes out of a study of cytomegalovirus exposure and HLA in healthy donors. Findings of the study overall: Productive status was seen about 87% or about 30% of the time for most TCR beta V segments in an earlier analysis.

As concerns this clone: The antigen is not known.

PCR employed 60 Vbeta and 13 Jbeta primers. Clones were sequenced by immunoSEQ multiplex PCR, and TCRdb holds only the in-frame ones, with some missing. The data hold under 150,000 clones, with around 10% observed a single time. Sequencing used PBMCs. This receptor was obtained from a man aged 25-40 years in good health and CMV-seronegative.

CDR3 sequence: CAWSGQSNTEAFF. The CDR3 bases are TGTGCCTGGAGTGGACAGTCGAACACTGAAGCTTTCTTT. The chain recombines TRBV30 with TRBJ1-1, with TRBD1 as a possible D gene (5 bases). Germline V gene data show CDR1 as GTSNPN and CDR2 as SVGIG (reference sequence). The CDR3 spans 13 residues. With 1 base removed from V and 1 base from J, the gap between germline ends came to 7 bases.